This entry describes one T cell receptor (beta chain). This CDR3 is built from 14 residues. The ends were cut back, 3 bases at V and 2 bases at J, with 11 bases in the middle. Germline loops: CDR1 DFQATT, CDR2 SNEGSKA (reference sequence). TCRdb called the 5' RACE reads again in MiXCR, with one record for every CDR3 protein. The sample holds roughly 100,000 distinct CDR3 sequences, approximately 4% seen once. These data are taken from a study of neurological immune-mediated disorders. This sequence joins TRBV20-1 and TRBJ1-5; unclear D gene. The TCR originated in a woman in her 50s with multiple sclerosis. Sequencing used PBMCs. DNA for the CDR3: TGCAGTGCTAGGAAACAACTAGGCAATCAGCCCCAGCATTTT. It yields the protein CSARKQLGNQPQHF.